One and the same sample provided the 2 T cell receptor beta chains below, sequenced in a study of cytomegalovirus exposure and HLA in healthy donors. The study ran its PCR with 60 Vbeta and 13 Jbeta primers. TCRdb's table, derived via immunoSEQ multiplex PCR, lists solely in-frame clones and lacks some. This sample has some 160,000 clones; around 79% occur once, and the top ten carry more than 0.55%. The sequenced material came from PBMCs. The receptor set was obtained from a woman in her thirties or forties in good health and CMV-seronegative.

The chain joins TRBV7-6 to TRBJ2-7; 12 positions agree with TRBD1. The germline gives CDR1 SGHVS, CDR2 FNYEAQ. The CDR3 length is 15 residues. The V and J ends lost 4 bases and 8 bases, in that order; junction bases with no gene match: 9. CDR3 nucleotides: TGTGCCAGCAGCTCGAATTCCGGGACAGGGGGCCAGCAGTACTTC. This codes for CASSSNSGTGGQQYF.

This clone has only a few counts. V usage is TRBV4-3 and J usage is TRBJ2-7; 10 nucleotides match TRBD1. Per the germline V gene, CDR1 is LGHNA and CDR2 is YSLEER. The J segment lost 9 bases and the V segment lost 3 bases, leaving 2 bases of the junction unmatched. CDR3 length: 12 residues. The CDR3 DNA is TGCGCCAGCAGCCAGGACAGGGGGAGGCAGTACTTC. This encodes CASSQDRGRQYF.